Here is one TCR beta chain with its context. The antigen is undetermined. The data are from a study of cytomegalovirus exposure and HLA in healthy donors. Findings and limits, study-wide: As confirmed in vitro, a few CMV-associated chains were specific for CMV antigens.

The CDR3 consists of 13 residues. Trimming cost V 8 bases and J 2 bases; bases outside gene matches: 1. CDR1 is MDHEN, CDR2 SYDVKM, per germline. Nominally healthy donors were sampled, though unrecorded immune exposures were likely. PCR amplification relied on 60 Vbeta primers (plus 13 Jbeta primers). Using immunoSEQ multiplex PCR, the repertoire was profiled, and TCRdb retains in-frame clones only, with some absent. The table lists 150,000 to 200,000 clones, approximately 79% of them singletons. The genes are TRBV28 and TRBJ2-1; 9 bases align to TRBD2. The clonotype comes from a woman between 50 and 59 years old in good health and CMV-seropositive. The sample comprised PBMCs. CDR3 protein: CASRGGAYNEQFF. The DNA of the CDR3 is TGTGCCAGCCGCGGGGGGGCCTACAATGAGCAGTTCTTC.